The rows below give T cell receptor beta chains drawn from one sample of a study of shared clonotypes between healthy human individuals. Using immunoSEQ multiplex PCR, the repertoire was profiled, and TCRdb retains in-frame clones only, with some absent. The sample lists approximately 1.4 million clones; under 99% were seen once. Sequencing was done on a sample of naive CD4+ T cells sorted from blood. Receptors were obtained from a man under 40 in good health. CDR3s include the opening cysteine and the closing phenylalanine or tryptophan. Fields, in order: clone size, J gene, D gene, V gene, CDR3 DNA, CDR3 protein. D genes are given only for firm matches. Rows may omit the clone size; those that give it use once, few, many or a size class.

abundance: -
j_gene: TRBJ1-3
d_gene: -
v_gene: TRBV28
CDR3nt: TGTGCCAGCACCGAAGTGGGAGACACCATATATTTT
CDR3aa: CASTEVGDTIYF

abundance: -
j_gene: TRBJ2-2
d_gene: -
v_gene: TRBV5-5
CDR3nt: TGTGCCAGCAGCCCGCCTAGAAACTCGAACACCGGGGAGCTGTTTTTT
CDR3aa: CASSPPRNSNTGELFF

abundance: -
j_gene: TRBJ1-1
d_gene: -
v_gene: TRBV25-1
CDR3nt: TGTGCCAGCAGCCAGAACACTGAAGCTTTCTTT
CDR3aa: CASSQNTEAFF

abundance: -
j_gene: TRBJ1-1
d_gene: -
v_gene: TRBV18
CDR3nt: TGTGCCAGCTCACCTCTGAACACTGAAGCTTTCTTT
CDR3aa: CASSPLNTEAFF

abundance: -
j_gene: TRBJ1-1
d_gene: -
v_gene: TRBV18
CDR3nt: TGTGCCAGCTCACCGATCAGCGGGGGCACTGAAGCTTTCTTT
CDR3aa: CASSPISGGTEAFF

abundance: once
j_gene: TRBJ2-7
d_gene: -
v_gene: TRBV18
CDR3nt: TGTGCCAGCTCGCTACTAGATCACGAGCAGTACTTC
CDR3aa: CASSLLDHEQYF

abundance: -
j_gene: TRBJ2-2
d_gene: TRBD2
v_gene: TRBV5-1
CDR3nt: TGCGCCAGCAGCTTGGCGCGACTAGCGGGAGATTGGGGCACCGGGGAGCTGTTTTTT
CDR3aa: CASSLARLAGDWGTGELFF

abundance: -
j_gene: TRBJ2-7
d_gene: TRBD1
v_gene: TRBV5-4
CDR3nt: TGTGCCAGCAGTCGGACAGGGGGGCGGTACGAGCAGTACTTC
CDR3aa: CASSRTGGRYEQYF

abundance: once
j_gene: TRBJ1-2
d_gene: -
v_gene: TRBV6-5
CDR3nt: TGTGCCAGCAGATCGCCCGGTTTTTATGAGGGCTACACCTTC
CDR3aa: CASRSPGFYEGYTF

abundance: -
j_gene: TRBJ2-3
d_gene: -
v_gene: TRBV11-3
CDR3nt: TGTGCCAGCAGCTTAGCCGTGGGGGAACAGCAGTATTTT
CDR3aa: CASSLAVGEQQYF